The 20 T cell receptor beta chains listed next were all sequenced from one sample in a study of T cells in localized non-small cell lung cancer. Generated by immunoSEQ multiplex PCR, the TCRdb table keeps only in-frame clones and is missing some. The sample holds around 4,000 clones, 20% to 25% seen once. This specimen was lung tumor tissue, taken before any cancer treatment. The source is a female donor older than 55 with stage I lung adenocarcinoma.

This clone has a handful of counts. The chain employs TRBV9 and TRBJ2-6; no clear D. This CDR3 contains 16 residues. V lost 2 bases, J lost 2 bases, and 11 bases lay in between. CDR1 and CDR2 from the germline V gene are SGDLS and YYNGEE. CDR3 region: CASSVSLQPGANVLTF. For the CDR3, the DNA is TGTGCCAGCAGCGTCAGTCTCCAGCCTGGGGCCAACGTCCTGACTTTC.

This clone was seen a few times. This chain links TRBV9 with TRBJ2-2; D is possibly TRBD1 (6 bases). Germline V gives CDR1 SGDLS, CDR2 YYNGEE. The CDR3 runs 18 residues. Trimming cost V 4 bases and J 2 bases, with 21 bases left between them. The CDR3 nucleotides are TGTGCCAGCAGCCCCGCCGTACAGGGCGTATACAACACCGGGGAGCTGTTTTTT. Protein sequence: CASSPAVQGVYNTGELFF.

This clone counts as medium-sized. The rearrangement links TRBV11-3 to TRBJ1-1, with 8 bases that match TRBD1. Germline trimming cut 6 bases from V and 1 base from J; bases unmatched to any gene: 16. The germline CDR1 and CDR2 sequences are SGHNT and YENEEA. This CDR3 comprises 18 residues. The chain's CDR3 is CASRFLRWDRRENTEAFF. In nucleotides, the CDR3 is TGTGCCAGCAGGTTTCTTAGGTGGGACAGGAGAGAGAACACTGAAGCTTTCTTT.

This clone was counted only a few times. V and J are TRBV12-5 and TRBJ1-6; D is possibly TRBD1 (5 bases). Germline V gives CDR1 LGHNT, CDR2 FRNRAP. The CDR3 extends over 12 amino acids. The CDR3 DNA is TGTGCCAGTAGGGGTTTTCGGTCACCCCTCCACTTT. It codes for CASRGFRSPLHF. The full variable domain, rest sourced from reference TRBV12-5 and TRBJ1-6, is DARVTQTPRHKVTEMGQEVTMRCQPILGHNTVFWYRQTMMQGLELLAYFRNRAPLDDSGMPKDRFSAEMPDATLATLKIQPSEPRDSAVYFCASRGFRSPLHFGNGTRLTVT.

This chain joins TRBV11-3 and TRBJ2-7; 9 bases align to TRBD1. From germline, CDR1 is SGHNT and CDR2 YENEEA. With V trimmed by 3 bases and J by 2 bases, 5 bases remained unmatched. CDR3 length equals 15 residues. The CDR3 bases are TGTGCCAGCAGCTTGGCGGGACAGGGTACCTACGAGCAGTACTTC. Translating it yields CASSLAGQGTYEQYF.

The J gene is TRBJ2-1, the V gene TRBV30, with TRBD1 identical over 10 bases. Germline-derived CDR1 and CDR2 are GTSNPN and SVGIG (reference sequence). V dropped 4 bases and J dropped 6; count of bases not matched to a gene: 18. This CDR3 has 18 amino acids. DNA for the CDR3: TGTGCCTGGATCGGGGGACAGGGGTTGGGCGGAGCCCGCAATGAGCAGTTCTTC. This sequence encodes CAWIGGQGLGGARNEQFF.

This clone has more than one count but fewer than ten. This chain uses TRBV12-5 with TRBJ2-5; 7 bases align to TRBD2. In germline, CDR1 is LGHNT, CDR2 FRNRAP. The CDR3 spans 12 residues. CDR3 DNA: TGTGCCAGCGGGGTGACAGAAGAGACCCAGTACTTC. Amino acid sequence: CASGVTEETQYF.

This clone appeared a few times. The CDR3: CASSEMGQETQYF. The CDR3 bases are TGTGCCAGCAGTGAGATGGGGCAAGAGACCCAGTACTTC. The chain recombines TRBV9 with TRBJ2-5; D unresolved. Deletions cut 5 bases from V and 2 bases from J, with 10 bases between. The germline V gene has CDR1 SGDLS and CDR2 YYNGEE. There are 13 residues in the CDR3.

This clone is labeled as medium-sized. This sequence joins TRBV4-1 and TRBJ2-3; the D gene is possibly TRBD1 (6 bases). The CDR3 has 15 residues. Trimming stripped 0 bases from V and 6 bases from J, with 13 bases between. Germline values: CDR1 MGHRA, CDR2 YSYEKL. The CDR3 sequence: CASSQDPTGADTQYF. The CDR3 coding sequence is TGCGCCAGCAGCCAAGACCCGACAGGCGCTGATACGCAGTATTTT.

The chain carries TRBV12-5 and TRBJ1-2; possibly TRBD1 for D (5 bases). The germline CDR1 and CDR2 sequences are LGHNT and FRNRAP. The CDR3 is 16 residues long. Trimming took off 1 base at V and 4 bases at J, with 16 bases between the two ends. In DNA, the CDR3 is TGTGCTAGTGGTTTGGGTGGGACCGTTGCTGTCTATGGCTACACCTTC. Amino acid sequence: CASGLGGTVAVYGYTF. Full variable domain (remainder filled in from reference TRBV12-5 and TRBJ1-2): DARVTQTPRHKVTEMGQEVTMRCQPILGHNTVFWYRQTMMQGLELLAYFRNRAPLDDSGMPKDRFSAEMPDATLATLKIQPSEPRDSAVYFCASGLGGTVAVYGYTFGSGTRLTVV.

The chain is built from TRBV9 and TRBJ1-2; 7 bases are a match to TRBD1. The CDR3 runs to 15 residues. Looked up from germline, CDR1 is SGDLS and CDR2 is YYNGEE. Germline trimming cut 0 bases from V and 2 bases from J; bases unmatched to any gene: 4. CDR3 region: CASSVEVRGNYGYTF. CDR3 coding DNA: TGTGCCAGCAGCGTAGAGGTCAGGGGGAACTATGGCTACACCTTC.

The J gene is TRBJ2-5, the V gene TRBV23-1; D possibly corresponds to TRBD1 (6 bases). TRBV23-1 is assigned to the ORF class and has an uncertain function. This CDR3 is 15 amino acids long. Trimming removed 5 bases at V and 3 bases at J, with 16 bases between. The CDR3 DNA reads as TGCGCCAGCAGTTTGGGTCAGGGGTGGAAAGAGACCCAGTACTTC. This sequence encodes CASSLGQGWKETQYF.

This clone was found a few times. CDR3 amino acids: CASSVGSGSSTDTQYF. As DNA, the CDR3 is TGTGCCAGCAGCGTAGGTAGCGGATCCAGCACAGATACGCAGTATTTT. The chain couples TRBV9 to TRBJ2-3; possibly TRBD2 for D (6 bases). CDR1 is SGDLS and CDR2 is YYNGEE in the germline V gene. This CDR3 has 16 amino acids. V dropped 0 bases and J dropped 0 bases, with 11 bases sitting between them.

This sequence joins TRBV11-3 and TRBJ2-3, with D perhaps assigned TRBD1 or TRBD2 (5 bases each). Germline CDR1 reads SGHNT; CDR2 reads YENEEA. CDR3 length: 15 residues. Trimming shortened V by 5 bases and J by 3 bases, and 15 bases separated the two germline ends. The CDR3 DNA sequence: TGTGCCAGCAGCCCCGGGACGATTAATACAGATACGCAGTATTTT. It yields the protein CASSPGTINTDTQYF.

This clone was counted between two and nine times. The chain employs TRBV19 and TRBJ2-5, with D perhaps given as TRBD1 or TRBD2 (6 bases each). V lost 3 bases and J lost 2, with 13 bases in between. The CDR3 contains 15 residues. Germline CDR1 LNHDA, CDR2 SQIVND (reference sequence). The CDR3 bases are TGTGCCAGTAGTATTAGCGGAGGGGGGCAAGAGACCCAGTACTTC. Translated: CASSISGGGQETQYF.

By share, this clone counts as medium-sized. CDR3: CASSTGTSGSFQETQYF. The DNA for the CDR3 is TGTGCCAGCAGTACCGGGACTAGCGGGAGCTTCCAAGAGACCCAGTACTTC. The chain carries TRBV11-3 and TRBJ2-5; TRBD2 aligns across 14 bases. The CDR3 length is 17 residues. CDR1 is SGHNT, CDR2 YENEEA, per germline. V was clipped by 6 bases and J by 1 base; unmatched bases: 7.

As DNA, the CDR3 is TGTGCCAGTAGTATTGGGAAGATCATGAACACTGAAGCTTTCTTT. Amino acid sequence: CASSIGKIMNTEAFF. The J gene is TRBJ1-1, the V gene TRBV19; D uncertain. The CDR3 extends over 15 amino acids. Germline V gene data show CDR1 as LNHDA and CDR2 as SQIVND (reference sequence). The V and J ends lost 3 bases and 0 bases respectively, with 11 bases between them.

The V and J genes are TRBV29-1 and TRBJ1-2, with 10 nucleotides matching TRBD1. Trimming at V came to 5 bases and at J to 8 bases, leaving 14 bases not matched to a gene. The germline CDR1 and CDR2 sequences are SQVTM and ANQGSEA. This CDR3 has 15 amino acids. CDR3 nucleotides: TGCAGCGTTATCCCGTACGAGACAGGGGGCAAGGGCTACACCTTC. Residues: CSVIPYETGGKGYTF.

Here the CDR3 reads CASSPTSGGAAGETQYF. The DNA for the CDR3 is TGTGCCAGCTCACCAACTAGCGGGGGGGCCGCCGGAGAGACCCAGTACTTC. This rearrangement joins TRBV18 to TRBJ2-5; 13 nucleotides line up with TRBD2. The CDR3 is made up of 17 amino acids. The germline V gene has CDR1 KGHSH and CDR2 LQKENI. V shed 2 bases, J shed 4 bases, and the junction held 7 bases outside the gene matches.

This clone turned up a few times. This chain uses TRBV30 with TRBJ1-4; D not certain. Per germline, CDR1 GTSNPN and CDR2 SVGIG (reference sequence). There are 13 residues in the CDR3. The V end lost 3 bases, the J end lost 8 bases, and 13 bases lay between the germline ends. This CDR3 is CAWRRPGGEKLFF. The CDR3 DNA reads as TGTGCCTGGAGAAGGCCGGGAGGGGAAAAACTGTTTTTT.